Below are 25 T cell receptor beta chains sequenced from a single sample in a study of T cell responses to AZD1222 COVID-19 vaccine. Sequencing used immunoSEQ multiplex PCR; TCRdb keeps in-frame clones, though not all of them. In the table there are roughly 200,000 clones, roughly 91% of which are singletons. Sequencing was performed on peripheral blood, taken on day 0 of MenACWY control vaccination. The receptor source for this set is an adult in good health.

The rearrangement joins TRBV28 to TRBJ1-3; a weak D match, TRBD1 (5 bases). The CDR3 totals 14 residues. The germline V gene has CDR1 MDHEN and CDR2 SYDVKM. V lost 3 bases to trimming and J lost 4 bases, with 10 bases between them. CDR3 amino acids: CASSFGGRGNTIYF. CDR3 sequence (DNA): TGTGCCAGCAGTTTTGGGGGGAGAGGAAACACCATATATTTT.

The chain is built from TRBV6-5 and TRBJ2-1; weak D call: TRBD2 (6 bases). V was pared by 5 bases and J by 8 bases, with 19 bases between. CDR3 length: 15 residues. Germline V gene data show CDR1 as MNHEY and CDR2 as SVGAGI. CDR3 residues: CASSPPRLEEDEQFF. DNA for the CDR3: TGTGCCAGCAGTCCGCCCCGACTAGAGGAGGATGAGCAGTTCTTC.

The chain combines TRBV27 with TRBJ2-6; D is ambiguous. Germline V gene lookup returns CDR1 MNHEY and CDR2 SMNVEV (reference sequence). Trimming took 7 bases from V and 1 from J, leaving 11 bases between them. The CDR3 is 15 amino acids. The CDR3 sequence: CASMIPASGANVLTF. CDR3 DNA sequence: TGTGCCAGCATGATCCCAGCTTCTGGGGCCAACGTCCTGACTTTC.

The chain has TRBV18 and TRBJ1-4; D unresolved. In germline, CDR1 is KGHSH, CDR2 LQKENI. The V end lost 3 bases, the J end lost 4 bases, and 12 bases lay between the germline ends. The CDR3 covers 15 residues. CDR3 protein: CASSPRGGFNEKLFF. CDR3 nucleotide sequence: TGTGCCAGCTCACCTCGGGGAGGGTTTAATGAAAAACTGTTTTTT.

V usage is TRBV19 and J usage is TRBJ1-1; 8 nucleotides match TRBD1. V dropped 5 bases and J dropped 6; count of bases not matched to a gene: 14. CDR3 length equals 16 residues. Germline values: CDR1 LNHDA, CDR2 SQIVND (reference sequence). The CDR3 DNA is TGTGCCAGTAGTGCGTCCAGGGGGCGCGGATTCTCTGAAGCTTTCTTT. Its translation: CASSASRGRGFSEAFF.

This clone was counted between two and nine times. The J gene is TRBJ2-2, the V gene TRBV7-8, with D possibly being TRBD1 (5 bases). The CDR3 has 15 residues. Germline-derived CDR1 and CDR2 are SGHVS and FQNEAQ. Between the trimmed V and J ends, which lost 4 bases and 2 bases, there was a span of 11 bases. In DNA form, the CDR3 reads TGTGCCAGCAGCTCGAAGCAGGGAAACACCGGGGAGCTGTTTTTT. Protein: CASSSKQGNTGELFF. The entire variable domain, with the rest obtained from reference TRBV7-8 and TRBJ2-2, is as follows: GAGVSQSPRYKVAKRGQDVALRCDPISGHVSLFWYQQALGQGPEFLTYFQNEAQLDKSGLPSDRFFAERPEGSVSTLKIQRTQQEDSAVYLCASSSKQGNTGELFFGEGSRLTVL.

The chain is built from TRBV25-1 and TRBJ1-1; D remains ambiguous. The germline V and J ends were trimmed by 4 bases and 6 bases, with 9 bases remaining between them. The CDR3 runs 12 residues. The germline V gene has CDR1 MGHDK and CDR2 SYGVNS. For the CDR3, the DNA is TGTGCCAGCAGTGGCCATGGGGCTGAAGCTTTCTTT. This gives the protein CASSGHGAEAFF.

This chain's CDR3 is CASSLGGGLSNQPQHF. CDR3 DNA sequence: TGTGCCAGCAGCTTAGGGGGGGGCCTAAGCAATCAGCCCCAGCATTTT. V is TRBV7-2 and J is TRBJ1-5, with D possibly TRBD1 on 6 matching bases. This CDR3 contains 16 residues. Trimming removed 1 base from V and 1 base from J, with 11 bases in between. Germline V gives CDR1 SGHTA, CDR2 FQGNSA.

About this clone itself: One junction end disagrees with the germline gene, perhaps due to a read error. The genes are TRBV11-2 and TRBJ1-6, with D tentatively TRBD1 (6 bases). The CDR3 totals 18 residues. From germline, CDR1 is SGHAT and CDR2 FQNNGV. Here the CDR3 DNA reads TGTGCCAGCTGCTTTAACACAGGGTTCATGGGCCCTAATTCACCCCTCCACTTT. It yields the protein CASCFNTGFMGPNSPLHF.

This sequence joins TRBV6-1 and TRBJ2-3; D is unresolved. V lost 2 bases to trimming and J lost 6 bases, with 6 bases between them. Germline CDR1 MNHNS, CDR2 SASEGT. The CDR3 has 12 amino acids. The CDR3 is CASSENSDTQYF. CDR3 nucleotides: TGTGCCAGCAGTGAAAATTCGGATACGCAGTATTTT.

This clone was seen a handful of times. The chain combines TRBV2 with TRBJ2-5; D is possibly TRBD2 (6 bases). Germline lookup yields CDR1 SNHLY and CDR2 FYNNEI. Trimming left V 7 bases short and J 7 bases short, with 19 bases between. This CDR3 is 14 amino acids long. The CDR3 region is CASKGTGGLGTQYF. The CDR3 nucleotides are TGTGCCAGCAAAGGGACTGGAGGGCTCGGGACCCAGTACTTC.

The V and J genes are TRBV6-2 or TRBV6-3 and TRBJ1-6, with 7 positions matching TRBD1. Germline V gene lookup returns CDR1 MNHEY and CDR2 SVGEGT. Unmatched junction bases numbered 11, after V lost 4 bases and J lost 11 bases. There are 15 residues in the CDR3. The CDR3 here is CASSFSTGSQAPLHF. CDR3 DNA sequence: TGTGCCAGCAGTTTCTCGACAGGGAGCCAAGCACCCCTCCACTTT.

V usage is TRBV2 and J usage is TRBJ1-5; the D is unclear. The CDR3 has 13 amino acids. Trimming removed 5 bases at V and 10 bases at J, with 15 bases between. In germline, CDR1 is SNHLY, CDR2 FYNNEI. For the CDR3, the DNA is TGTGCCAGCAGTCGGACGCCATCCCCACCCCAGCATTTT. Encoded protein: CASSRTPSPPQHF.

The chain recombines TRBV27 with TRBJ1-1; D not certain. Deletions cut 2 bases from V and 2 bases from J, with 12 bases between. Germline CDR1 MNHEY, CDR2 SMNVEV (reference sequence). The CDR3 contains 15 residues. Here the CDR3 DNA reads TGTGCCAGCAGTTTACGATCTTTCTCCAACACTGAAGCTTTCTTT. Amino acid sequence: CASSLRSFSNTEAFF.

This clone appeared once. This chain links TRBV28 with TRBJ2-3; 12 bases align to TRBD2. CDR1 MDHEN and CDR2 SYDVKM come from the germline V gene. The CDR3 spans 18 residues. V trimming: 4 bases; J trimming: 6 bases; junction bases outside the gene matches: 14. The CDR3 sequence: CASSSPGLAGYPPDTQYF. CDR3 coding DNA: TGTGCCAGCAGTTCTCCGGGACTAGCGGGTTACCCTCCGGATACGCAGTATTTT.

The genes are TRBV18 and TRBJ1-5; a possible D gene is TRBD1 (6 bases). The CDR3 extends over 16 amino acids. With 2 bases removed from V and 1 base from J, the gap between germline ends came to 12 bases. Germline assignment: CDR1 KGHSH and CDR2 LQKENI. CDR3 amino acids: CASSPTEDRSNQPQHF. In DNA, the CDR3 is TGTGCCAGCTCACCAACCGAGGACAGAAGCAATCAGCCCCAGCATTTT.

CDR3 sequence reads: CASSSGTGGYEQYF. In DNA, the CDR3 is TGCGCCAGCAGCTCCGGGACAGGGGGTTACGAGCAGTACTTC. V and J are TRBV5-1 and TRBJ2-7; 11 nucleotides agree with TRBD1. CDR1 SGHRS and CDR2 YFSETQ come from the germline V gene. The CDR3 spans 14 residues. The ends lost 3 bases at V and 4 bases at J; junction bases unmatched: 3.

V gene TRBV7-2 combines with J gene TRBJ1-5; D remains ambiguous. V lost 8 bases and J 7 bases, leaving 15 bases between the germline ends. This CDR3 has 13 residues. Per the germline V gene, CDR1 is SGHTA and CDR2 is FQGNSA. DNA for the CDR3: TGTGCCAGCTCAAATCCGGGGAACCAGCCCCAGCATTTT. This sequence encodes CASSNPGNQPQHF.

The V gene is TRBV7-2, the J gene TRBJ2-2; D is unclear. The CDR3 consists of 13 residues. CDR1 is SGHTA and CDR2 is FQGNSA in the germline V gene. Trimming cost V 3 bases and J 7 bases, with 9 bases left between them. CDR3 DNA sequence: TGTGCCAGCAGCTTGACGTTTGGCGGGGAGCTGTTTTTT. Translation: CASSLTFGGELFF.

V is TRBV6-2 or TRBV6-3 and J is TRBJ1-1, with unresolved D. This CDR3 contains 13 residues. V was shortened by 5 bases and J by 13 bases, with 20 bases between the two germline ends. Germline V gene sequence: CDR1 MNHEY, CDR2 SVGEGT. The CDR3: CASSPRGLAIDFF. The CDR3 coding sequence is TGTGCCAGCAGTCCACGGGGTCTGGCGATCGATTTCTTT.

This clone was picked up a small number of times. Distinct nucleotide sequences in the sample also encode this CDR3. This sequence joins TRBV27 and TRBJ1-1, with no clear D. The CDR3 extends over 11 amino acids. Germline loops: CDR1 MNHEY, CDR2 SMNVEV (reference sequence). V lost 3 bases to trimming and J lost 2 bases, with 1 base between them. The CDR3 spells CASSFNTEAFF. CDR3 sequence (DNA): TGTGCCAGCAGTTTCAACACTGAAGCTTTCTTT.

As for this clone: Distinct nucleotide sequences in the sample also encode this CDR3. This chain uses TRBV19 with TRBJ1-6, with D unclear. This CDR3 is 15 amino acids long. Germline V gene lookup returns CDR1 LNHDA and CDR2 SQIVND (reference sequence). Trimming pared 5 bases from V and 7 bases from J, leaving 15 bases between. This CDR3 is CASSSDRAVNSPLHF. The CDR3 DNA reads TGTGCCAGTAGTTCCGACCGGGCCGTCAATTCACCCCTCCACTTT.

The genes are TRBV7-2 and TRBJ1-4; D is unclear. CDR1 is SGHTA and CDR2 is FQGNSA in the germline V gene. This CDR3 comprises 13 residues. V was shortened by 6 bases and J by 10 bases, with 15 bases between the two germline ends. The CDR3: CASSSDVTGKLFF. Here the CDR3 DNA reads TGTGCCAGCAGTTCGGACGTAACTGGAAAACTGTTTTTT. Filled out from reference TRBV7-2 and TRBJ1-4, the complete variable domain reads GAGVSQSPSNKVTEKGKDVELRCDPISGHTALYWYRQSLGQGLEFLIYFQGNSAPDKSGLPSDRFSAERTGGSVSTLTIQRTQQEDSAVYLCASSSDVTGKLFFGSGTQLSVL.

The rearrangement uses TRBV7-2 and TRBJ1-6; the match to TRBD1 covers 9 bases. V lost 5 bases, J lost 5 bases, and 7 bases stayed unmatched. Germline V lookup: CDR1 SGHTA, CDR2 FQGNSA. The CDR3 has 16 residues. The CDR3 bases are TGTGCCAGCAGCGGCTTGGACAGGGGAAATAATTCACCCCTCCACTTT. Protein sequence: CASSGLDRGNNSPLHF.

This rearrangement joins TRBV5-1 to TRBJ1-3, with 8 bases identical to TRBD1. The CDR3 sequence is 14 residues long. Trimming removed 4 bases from V and 2 bases from J; junction bases left unmatched: 2. Germline V gene data show CDR1 as SGHRS and CDR2 as YFSETQ. CDR3 DNA sequence: TGCGCCAGCAGCGAGACAGGGGCTGGAAACACCATATATTTT. It translates to CASSETGAGNTIYF.